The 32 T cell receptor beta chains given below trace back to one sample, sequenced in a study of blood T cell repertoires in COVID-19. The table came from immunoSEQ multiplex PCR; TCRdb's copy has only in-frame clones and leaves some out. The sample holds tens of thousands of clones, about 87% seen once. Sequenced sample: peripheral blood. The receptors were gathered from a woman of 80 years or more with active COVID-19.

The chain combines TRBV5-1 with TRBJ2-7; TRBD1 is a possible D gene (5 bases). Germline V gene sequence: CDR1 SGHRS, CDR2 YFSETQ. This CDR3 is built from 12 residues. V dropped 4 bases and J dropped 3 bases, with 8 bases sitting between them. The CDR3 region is CASSPDNYEQYF. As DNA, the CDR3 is TGCGCCAGCAGCCCGGACAACTACGAGCAGTACTTC.

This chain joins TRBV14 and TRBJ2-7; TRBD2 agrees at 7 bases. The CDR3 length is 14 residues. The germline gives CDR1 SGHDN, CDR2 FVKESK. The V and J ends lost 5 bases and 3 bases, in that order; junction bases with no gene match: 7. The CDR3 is CASSSLANHYEQYF. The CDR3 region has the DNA TGTGCCAGCAGCTCACTAGCGAACCACTACGAGCAGTACTTC. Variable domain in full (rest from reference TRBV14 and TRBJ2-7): EAGVTQFPSHSVIEKGQTVTLRCDPISGHDNLYWYRRVMGKEIKFLLHFVKESKQDESGMPNNRFLAERTGGTYSTLKVQPAELEDSGVYFCASSSLANHYEQYFGPGTRLTVT.

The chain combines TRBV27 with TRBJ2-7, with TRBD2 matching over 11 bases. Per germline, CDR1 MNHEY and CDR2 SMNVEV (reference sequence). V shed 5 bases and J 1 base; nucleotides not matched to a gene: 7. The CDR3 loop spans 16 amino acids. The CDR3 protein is CASSHRTSGWSYEQYF. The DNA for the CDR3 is TGTGCCAGCAGTCATCGGACTAGCGGGTGGTCCTACGAGCAGTACTTC.

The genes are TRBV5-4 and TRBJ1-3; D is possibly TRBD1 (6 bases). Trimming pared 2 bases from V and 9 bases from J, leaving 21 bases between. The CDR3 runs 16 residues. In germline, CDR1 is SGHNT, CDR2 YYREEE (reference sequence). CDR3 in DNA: TGTGCCAGCAGCTTCCATCCCACCAGACAGGTCGGCACCATATATTTT. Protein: CASSFHPTRQVGTIYF. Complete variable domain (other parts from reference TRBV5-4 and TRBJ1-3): ETGVTQSPTHLIKTRGQQVTLRCSSQSGHNTVSWYQQALGQGPQFIFQYYREEENGRGNFPPRFSGLQFPNYSSELNVNALELDDSALYLCASSFHPTRQVGTIYFGEGSWLTVV.

CDR3 DNA: TGTGCCACCAGCAGAGATTCCGGGAATGAGCAGTTCTTC. Translated, it gives CATSRDSGNEQFF. The chain employs TRBV15 and TRBJ2-1, with D hard to call. V was trimmed by 0 bases and J by 7 bases, leaving 7 bases between them. CDR1 LNHNV and CDR2 YYDKDF come from the germline V gene (reference sequence). This CDR3 is 13 amino acids long.

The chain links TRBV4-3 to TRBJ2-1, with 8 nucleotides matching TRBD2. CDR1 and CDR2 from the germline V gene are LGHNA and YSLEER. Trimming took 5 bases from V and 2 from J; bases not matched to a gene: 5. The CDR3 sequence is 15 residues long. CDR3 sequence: CASSWGREAYNEQFF. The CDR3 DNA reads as TGCGCCAGCAGCTGGGGGCGGGAGGCCTACAATGAGCAGTTCTTC.

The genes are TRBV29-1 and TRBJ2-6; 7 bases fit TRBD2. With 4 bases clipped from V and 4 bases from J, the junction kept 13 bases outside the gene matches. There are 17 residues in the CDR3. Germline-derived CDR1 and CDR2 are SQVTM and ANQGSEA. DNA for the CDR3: TGCAGCGTTGTTGGGGGAGGGCTGGATCCCGGGGCCAACGTCCTGACTTTC. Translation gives CSVVGGGLDPGANVLTF.

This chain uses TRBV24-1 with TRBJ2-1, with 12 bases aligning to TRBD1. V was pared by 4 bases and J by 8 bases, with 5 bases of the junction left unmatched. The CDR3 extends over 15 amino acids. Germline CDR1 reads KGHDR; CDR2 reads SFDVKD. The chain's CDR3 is CATSDGTGGKYEQFF. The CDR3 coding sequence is TGTGCCACCAGTGACGGGACAGGGGGCAAGTATGAGCAGTTCTTC.

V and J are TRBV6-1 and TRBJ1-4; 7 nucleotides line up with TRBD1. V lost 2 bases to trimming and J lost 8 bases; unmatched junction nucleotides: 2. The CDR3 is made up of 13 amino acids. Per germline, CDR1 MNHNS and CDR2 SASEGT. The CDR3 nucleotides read TGTGCCAGCAGTGAACAGGGGGGAGAAAAACTGTTTTTT. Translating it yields CASSEQGGEKLFF.

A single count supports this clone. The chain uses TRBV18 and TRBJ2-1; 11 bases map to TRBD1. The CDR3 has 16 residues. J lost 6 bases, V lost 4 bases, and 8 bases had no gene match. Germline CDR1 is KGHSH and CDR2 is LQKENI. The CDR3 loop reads CASSLDRGLKGNEQFF. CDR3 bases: TGTGCCAGCTCACTGGACAGGGGGCTAAAGGGCAATGAGCAGTTCTTC.

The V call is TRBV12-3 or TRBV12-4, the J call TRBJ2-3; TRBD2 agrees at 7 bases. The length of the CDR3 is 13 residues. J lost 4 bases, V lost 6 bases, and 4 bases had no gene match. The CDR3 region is CASRTGGADTQYF. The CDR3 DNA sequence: TGTGCCAGCAGAACTGGGGGGGCAGATACGCAGTATTTT.

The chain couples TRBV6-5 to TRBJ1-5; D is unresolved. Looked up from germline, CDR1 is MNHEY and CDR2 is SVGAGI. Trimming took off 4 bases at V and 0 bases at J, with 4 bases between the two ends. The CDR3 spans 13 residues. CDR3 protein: CASSLNSNQPQHF. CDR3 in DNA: TGTGCCAGCAGTTTAAATAGCAATCAGCCCCAGCATTTT.

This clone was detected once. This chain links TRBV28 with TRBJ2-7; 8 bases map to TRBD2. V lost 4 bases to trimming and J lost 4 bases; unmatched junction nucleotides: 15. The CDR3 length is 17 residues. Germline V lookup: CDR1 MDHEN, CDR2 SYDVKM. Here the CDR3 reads CASSSPSLVSGIYEQYF. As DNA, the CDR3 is TGTGCCAGCAGTTCCCCCTCTCTGGTTAGCGGGATTTACGAGCAGTACTTC. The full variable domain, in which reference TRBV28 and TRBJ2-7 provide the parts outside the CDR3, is DVKVTQSSRYLVKRTGEKVFLECVQDMDHENMFWYRQDPGLGLRLIYFSYDVKMKEKGDIPEGYSVSREKKERFSLILESASTNQTSMYLCASSSPSLVSGIYEQYFGPGTRLTVT.

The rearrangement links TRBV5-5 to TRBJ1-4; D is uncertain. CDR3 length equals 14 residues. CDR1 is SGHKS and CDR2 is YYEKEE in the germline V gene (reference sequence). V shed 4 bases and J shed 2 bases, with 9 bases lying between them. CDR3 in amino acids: CASSPLGTNEKLFF. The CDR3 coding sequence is TGTGCCAGCAGCCCGCTAGGTACTAATGAAAAACTGTTTTTT.

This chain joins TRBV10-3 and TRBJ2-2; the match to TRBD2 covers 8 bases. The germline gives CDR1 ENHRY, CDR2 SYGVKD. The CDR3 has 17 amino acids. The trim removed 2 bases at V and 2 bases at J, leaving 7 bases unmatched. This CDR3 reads CAISEVAGGGNTGELFF. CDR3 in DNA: TGTGCCATCAGTGAGGTGGCGGGAGGAGGAAACACCGGGGAGCTGTTTTTT.

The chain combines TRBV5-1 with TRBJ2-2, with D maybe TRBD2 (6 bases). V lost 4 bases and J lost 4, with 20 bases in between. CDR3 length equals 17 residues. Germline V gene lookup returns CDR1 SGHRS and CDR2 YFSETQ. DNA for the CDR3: TGCGCCAGCAGCCCCGACCCAAGCGGGCGAGGCACCGGGGAGCTGTTTTTT. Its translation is CASSPDPSGRGTGELFF.

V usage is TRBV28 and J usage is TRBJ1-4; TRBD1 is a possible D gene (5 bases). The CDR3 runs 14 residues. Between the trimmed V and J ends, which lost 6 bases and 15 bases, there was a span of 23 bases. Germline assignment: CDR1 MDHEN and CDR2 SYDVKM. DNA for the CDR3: TGTGCCAGCAGCCTCGCCCGGGGACGCGGGGGGTTGTTTTTT. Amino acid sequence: CASSLARGRGGLFF.

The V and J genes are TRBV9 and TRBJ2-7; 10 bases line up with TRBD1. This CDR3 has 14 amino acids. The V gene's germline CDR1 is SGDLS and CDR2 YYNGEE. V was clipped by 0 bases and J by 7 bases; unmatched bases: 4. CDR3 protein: CASSVGGTGDEQYF. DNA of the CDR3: TGTGCCAGCAGCGTAGGAGGGACAGGGGATGAGCAGTACTTC.

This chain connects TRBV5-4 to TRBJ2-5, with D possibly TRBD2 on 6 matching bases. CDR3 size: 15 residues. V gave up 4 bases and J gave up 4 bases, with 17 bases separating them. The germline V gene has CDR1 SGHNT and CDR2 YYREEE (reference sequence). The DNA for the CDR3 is TGTGCCAGCAGCCAACTAGCAGCACAAGGAGAGACCCAGTACTTC. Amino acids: CASSQLAAQGETQYF.

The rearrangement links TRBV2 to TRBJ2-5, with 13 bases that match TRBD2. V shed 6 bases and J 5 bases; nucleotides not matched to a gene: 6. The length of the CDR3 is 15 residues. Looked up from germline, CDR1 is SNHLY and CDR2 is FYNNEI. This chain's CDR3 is CASSPGLAGSETQYF. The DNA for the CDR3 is TGTGCCAGCAGCCCGGGACTAGCGGGATCTGAGACCCAGTACTTC.

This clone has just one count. The CDR3 region is CASSLGWTKRQNEQFF. The CDR3 DNA reads as TGTGCCAGCAGTTTGGGGTGGACAAAAAGGCAGAATGAGCAGTTCTTC. The chain is built from TRBV6-2 or TRBV6-3 and TRBJ2-1; tentative D call: TRBD1 (5 bases). CDR3 length: 16 amino acids. Germline CDR1 is MNHEY and CDR2 is SVGEGT. Trimming took 4 bases from V and 7 from J, leaving 20 bases between them.

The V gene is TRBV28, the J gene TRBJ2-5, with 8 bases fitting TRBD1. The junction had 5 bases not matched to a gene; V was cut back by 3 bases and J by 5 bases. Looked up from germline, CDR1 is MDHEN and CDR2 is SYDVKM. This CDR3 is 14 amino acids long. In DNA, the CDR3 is TGTGCCAGCAGTTTGGCAGGGGGCACGGAGACCCAGTACTTC. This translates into CASSLAGGTETQYF.

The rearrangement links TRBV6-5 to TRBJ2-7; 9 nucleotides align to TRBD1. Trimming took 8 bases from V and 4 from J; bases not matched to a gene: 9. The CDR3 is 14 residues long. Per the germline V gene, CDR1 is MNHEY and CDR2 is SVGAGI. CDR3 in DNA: TGTGCCAGCGCGAACCGGGACAGGGTTTACGAGCAGTACTTC. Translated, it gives CASANRDRVYEQYF.

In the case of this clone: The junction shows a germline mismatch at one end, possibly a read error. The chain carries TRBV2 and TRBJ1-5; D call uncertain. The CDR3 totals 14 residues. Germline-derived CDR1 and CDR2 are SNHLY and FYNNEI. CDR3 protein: CASSDGGSDQPQHF. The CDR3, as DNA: TGTGCCAGCAGTGACGGCGGTAGCGATCAGCCCCAGCATTTT.

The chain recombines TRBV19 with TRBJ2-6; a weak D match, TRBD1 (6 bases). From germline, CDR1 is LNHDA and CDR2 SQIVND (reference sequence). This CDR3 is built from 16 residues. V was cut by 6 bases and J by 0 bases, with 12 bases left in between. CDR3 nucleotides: TGTGCCAGTAGCCCGGGACACAACTCTGGGGCCAACGTCCTGACTTTC. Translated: CASSPGHNSGANVLTF. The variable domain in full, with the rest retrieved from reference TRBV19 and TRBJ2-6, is DGGITQSPKYLFRKEGQNVTLSCEQNLNHDAMYWYRQDPGQGLRLIYYSQIVNDFQKGDIAEGYSVSREKKESFPLTVTSAQKNPTAFYLCASSPGHNSGANVLTFGAGSRLTVL.

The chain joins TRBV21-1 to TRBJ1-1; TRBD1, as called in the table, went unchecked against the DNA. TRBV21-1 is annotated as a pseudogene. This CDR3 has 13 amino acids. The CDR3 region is CAINRRIAAEAFF. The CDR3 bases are TGTGCCATAAACAGGCGCATAGCCGCTGAAGCTTTCTTT.

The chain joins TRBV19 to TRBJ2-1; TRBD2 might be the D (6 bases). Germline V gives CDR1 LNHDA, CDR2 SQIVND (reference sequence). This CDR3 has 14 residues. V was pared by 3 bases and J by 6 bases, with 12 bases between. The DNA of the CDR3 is TGTGCCAGTAGTATCGGGGGAGGTGGCAATGAGCAGTTCTTC. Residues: CASSIGGGGNEQFF.

CDR3 coding DNA: TGTGCCAGCAGCTTAGCCTGGCCAGGGGGCTCCTATAGCAATCAGCCCCAGCATTTT. Its translation: CASSLAWPGGSYSNQPQHF. The chain uses TRBV7-6 and TRBJ1-5, with 8 nucleotides matching TRBD1. Germline CDR1 and CDR2: SGHVS and FNYEAQ. V was pared by 0 bases and J by 0 bases, with 10 bases of the junction left unmatched. This CDR3 comprises 19 residues.

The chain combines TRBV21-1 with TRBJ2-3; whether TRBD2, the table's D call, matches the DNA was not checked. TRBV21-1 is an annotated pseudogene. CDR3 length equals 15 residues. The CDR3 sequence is CAPKVLASRTDTQYF. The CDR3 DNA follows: TGTGCCCCCAAGGTCCTAGCGTCCCGCACAGATACGCAGTATTTT.

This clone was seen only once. CDR3 sequence reads: CASSPGRIGNTEAFF. The CDR3 nucleotides read TGTGCCAGCTCACCGGGGAGAATAGGGAACACTGAAGCTTTCTTT. The chain recombines TRBV18 with TRBJ1-1; D is unclear. The germline V and J ends were trimmed by 3 bases and 1 base, with 12 bases remaining between them. Germline V CDR1 and CDR2: KGHSH, LQKENI. CDR3 length: 15 residues.

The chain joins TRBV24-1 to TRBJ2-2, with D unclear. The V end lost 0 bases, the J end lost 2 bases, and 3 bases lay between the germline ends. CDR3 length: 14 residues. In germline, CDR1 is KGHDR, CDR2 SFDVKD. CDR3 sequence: CATSDLHNTGELFF. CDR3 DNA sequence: TGTGCCACCAGTGATTTGCATAACACCGGGGAGCTGTTTTTT.

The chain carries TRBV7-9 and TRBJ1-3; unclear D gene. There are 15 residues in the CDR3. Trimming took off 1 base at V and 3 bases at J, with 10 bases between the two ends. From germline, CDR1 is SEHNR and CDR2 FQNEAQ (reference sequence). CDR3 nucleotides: TGTGCCAGCAGCTTAGGAGGGTTTGGTGGAAACACCATATATTTT. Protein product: CASSLGGFGGNTIYF.